These 8 T cell receptor beta chains were all obtained from the same sample, sequenced in a study of T cells in narcolepsy (dated by TCRdb to 2017 to 2018). Receptor libraries were prepared by the immunoSEQ multiplex PCR assay. Imported from immuneACCESS, the table was reduced by TCRdb to in-frame sequences with V and J called. These copies leave out some clones; in studies compared against another copy, an unresolved V gene accounts for under half, and the cause of the remainder is not known. The sample contains roughly 23,000 clones, 80% to 85% of them found a single time. 4% to 5% of the sample lies in the top ten. Material: memory (CD45RA-) CD4+ T cells from blood. Interpreted using the paper, the cell subset or site label stands for: memory T cells sorted ex vivo from peripheral blood. The receptors derive from a human donor in good health.

V gene TRBV5-1 combines with J gene TRBJ2-7, with D possibly being TRBD1 (5 bases). With 0 bases removed from V and 9 bases from J, the gap between germline ends came to 13 bases. Germline loops: CDR1 SGHRS, CDR2 YFSETQ. This CDR3 region has 13 residues. The CDR3 bases are TGCGCCAGCAGCTTGGAAGGCCAGGGAAGGCAGTACTTC. Amino acid sequence: CASSLEGQGRQYF.

This clone is a singleton in its sample. The chain carries TRBV5-1 and TRBJ1-2; 7 bases line up with TRBD1. J gave up 7 bases and V 4 bases, and 10 bases lay outside the gene matches. Germline V gives CDR1 SGHRS, CDR2 YFSETQ. The CDR3 loop spans 14 amino acids. CDR3 sequence (DNA): TGCGCCAGCAGCAACGGGACAGAAGGACGTGGCTACACCTTC. Translated: CASSNGTEGRGYTF.

The chain uses TRBV4-3 and TRBJ2-1; D remains unclear. Trimming removed 9 bases from V and 0 bases from J, with 9 bases in between. Germline values: CDR1 LGHNA, CDR2 YSLEER. The CDR3 contains 13 residues. CDR3 nucleotide sequence: TGCGCCAGTTCTCGGAGCTCCTACAATGAGCAGTTCTTC. Its translation is CASSRSSYNEQFF.

The chain employs TRBV10-2 and TRBJ1-4, with D uncertain. This CDR3 region has 13 residues. The germline V gene encodes CDR1 WSHSY and CDR2 SAAADI. Trimming cost V 4 bases and J 8 bases, with 11 bases left between them. CDR3: CASSVRGKEKLFF. The CDR3 DNA follows: TGCGCCAGCAGTGTACGAGGGAAGGAAAAACTGTTTTTT.

The chain joins TRBV29-1 to TRBJ1-2, with D perhaps TRBD1 (5 bases). CDR1 and CDR2 from the germline V gene are SQVTM and ANQGSEA. The CDR3 is made up of 15 amino acids. V lost 4 bases and J lost 0, with 15 bases in between. The CDR3 reads CSVGDPRGANYGYTF. In DNA form, the CDR3 reads TGCAGCGTTGGGGACCCTAGGGGAGCTAACTATGGCTACACCTTC. The full variable domain, completed using reference TRBV29-1 and TRBJ1-2, is SAVISQKPSRDICQRGTSLTIQCQVDSQVTMMFWYRQQPGQSLTLIATANQGSEATYESGFVIDKFPISRPNLTFSTLTVSNMSPEDSSIYLCSVGDPRGANYGYTFGSGTRLTVV.

In its sample, this clone was seen a few times. The CDR3 sequence is CASRARYEQYF. The DNA for the CDR3 is TGTGCCAGCAGGGCGCGCTACGAGCAGTACTTC. The rearrangement joins TRBV6-1 to TRBJ2-7; no definite D call. Trimming pared 6 bases from V and 3 bases from J, leaving 6 bases between. Germline assignment: CDR1 MNHNS and CDR2 SASEGT. The CDR3 is 11 amino acids.

The V gene is TRBV4-1, the J gene TRBJ2-3, with 8 nucleotides matching TRBD2. Germline V gene lookup returns CDR1 MGHRA and CDR2 YSYEKL. This CDR3 is built from 16 residues. V shed 1 base and J 1 base; nucleotides not matched to a gene: 4. The CDR3 sequence: CASSQVMTSGTDTQYF. CDR3 coding DNA: TGCGCCAGCAGCCAAGTAATGACTAGCGGCACAGATACGCAGTATTTT.

By sample fraction, this clone is medium-sized. This sequence joins TRBV6-1 and TRBJ2-7; 8 nucleotides match TRBD1. The CDR3 totals 15 residues. V trimming: 5 bases; J trimming: 7 bases; junction bases outside the gene matches: 13. Germline lookup yields CDR1 MNHNS and CDR2 SASEGT. As DNA, the CDR3 is TGTGCCAGCAGTTTTACCGACAGGGGTAGGGGGGAGCAGTACTTC. Translating gives CASSFTDRGRGEQYF.